These 8 T cell receptor beta chains originate from one sample sequenced in a study of CD8 T cells in ankylosing spondylitis (dated by TCRdb to about 2017). On the study overall, not on this receptor specifically: Blood from ankylosing spondylitis patients appeared to be characterized by a TCR beta motif composed of 7 to 9 highly homologous amino acid variants.

The library was generated by 5' RACE. TCRdb lists the instrument as Illumina HiSeq 2500. The public reads were quality trimmed at Q25 with fastp and then assembled into clones with MiXCR by TCRdb, keeping productive beta chains. Each entry is one CDR3 protein sequence, shown with its most common DNA and genes. This sample gives around 130,000 distinct CDR3 sequences in total; more than 15% of them show up just once. The ten largest clonotypes hold 33% of the sample. These receptors have no known antigen. The sample taken for sequencing was blood, either unsorted or a sorted T cell fraction (not recorded which). These receptors all come from a male donor with ankylosing spondylitis.

This clonotype has ten or more counts. The chain recombines TRBV28 with TRBJ2-1; TRBD1 might be the D (6 bases). Germline V gene data show CDR1 as MDHEN and CDR2 as SYDVKM. The CDR3 loop spans 14 amino acids. Trimming pared 3 bases from V and 0 bases from J, leaving 6 bases between. The CDR3: CASSFRGSYNEQFF. The CDR3 region has the DNA TGTGCCAGCAGTTTCAGGGGCTCCTACAATGAGCAGTTCTTC.

Only a few counts were recorded for this clonotype. The chain links TRBV14 to TRBJ2-1; TRBD2 matches at 7 bases. CDR1 and CDR2 from the germline V gene are SGHDN and FVKESK. The trim removed 3 bases at V and 4 bases at J, leaving 3 bases unmatched. The CDR3 loop spans 14 amino acids. CDR3 sequence reads: CASSHGTTYNEQFF. Here the CDR3 DNA reads TGTGCCAGCAGCCACGGGACTACTTACAATGAGCAGTTCTTC.

This clonotype has only a few counts. The chain employs TRBV5-4 and TRBJ2-2, with 14 bases matching TRBD2. The germline gives CDR1 SGHNT, CDR2 YYREEE (reference sequence). There are 19 residues in the CDR3. Trimming removed 3 bases from V and 0 bases from J; junction bases left unmatched: 7. The CDR3 sequence is CASSSGLAGEVANTGELFF. The CDR3 region has the DNA TGTGCCAGCAGCTCGGGACTAGCGGGAGAAGTCGCGAACACCGGGGAGCTGTTTTTT.

With respect to this clonotype: At one end, the junction sequence differs from germline, possibly due to a read error. The chain joins TRBV12-3 or TRBV12-4 to TRBJ2-3; 16 bases match TRBD2. This CDR3 has 18 residues. The chain's CDR3 is CACSLEPGLAGGTDTQYF. CDR3 nucleotides: TGTGCCTGCAGTTTGGAACCGGGACTAGCGGGAGGGACAGATACGCAGTATTTT.

This clonotype was seen a handful of times. This chain connects TRBV12-5 to TRBJ2-3; D call uncertain. Trimming cost V 11 bases and J 4 bases, with 10 bases left between them. This CDR3 comprises 11 residues. CDR1 and CDR2 from the germline V gene are LGHNT and FRNRAP. CDR3 DNA: TGTGCTGGAGATGCGGCAGATACGCAGTATTTT. Its protein product is CAGDAADTQYF.

This clonotype was picked up a small number of times. The chain joins TRBV4-3 to TRBJ2-7; 9 nucleotides line up with TRBD2. There are 16 residues in the CDR3. V was pared by 1 base and J by 4 bases, with 8 bases of the junction left unmatched. Looked up from germline, CDR1 is LGHNA and CDR2 is YSLEER. CDR3 region: CASSQGGSSGSYEQYF. The CDR3 DNA sequence: TGCGCCAGCAGCCAAGGGGGGAGTAGCGGGAGTTACGAGCAGTACTTC.

This clonotype was seen a handful of times. The chain links TRBV4-3 to TRBJ1-2; D not resolved. This CDR3 has 14 amino acids. Per germline, CDR1 LGHNA and CDR2 YSLEER. Trimming left V 3 bases short and J 5 bases short, with 13 bases between. The DNA for the CDR3 is TGCGCCAGCAGCCACTCAGGTGGAGGGTATGGCTACACCTTC. The encoded protein is CASSHSGGGYGYTF.

The chain couples TRBV11-2 to TRBJ2-1, with 9 positions matching TRBD2. The CDR3 spans 14 residues. From germline, CDR1 is SGHAT and CDR2 FQNNGV. Germline trimming cut 3 bases from V and 8 bases from J; bases unmatched to any gene: 5. The CDR3 is CASSLAGGPDEQFF. In nucleotides, the CDR3 is TGTGCCAGCAGCTTGGCGGGAGGGCCGGATGAGCAGTTCTTC.